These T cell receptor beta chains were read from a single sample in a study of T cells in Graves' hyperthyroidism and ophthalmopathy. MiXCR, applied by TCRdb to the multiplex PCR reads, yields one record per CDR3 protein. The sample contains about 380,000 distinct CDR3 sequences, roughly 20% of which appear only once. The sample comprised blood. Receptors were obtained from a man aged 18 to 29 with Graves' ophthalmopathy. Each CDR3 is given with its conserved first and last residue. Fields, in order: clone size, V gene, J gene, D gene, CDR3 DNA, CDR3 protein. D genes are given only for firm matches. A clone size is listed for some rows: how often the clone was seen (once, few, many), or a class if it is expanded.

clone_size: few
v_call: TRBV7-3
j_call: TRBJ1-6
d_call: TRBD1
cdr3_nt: TGTGCCAGCAGCTCCGGACAGGCAAATTCACCCCTCCACTTT
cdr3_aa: CASSSGQANSPLHF

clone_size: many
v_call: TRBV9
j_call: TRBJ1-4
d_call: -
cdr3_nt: TGTGCCAGCAGCGTAGGAGGCCGAGCAACTAATGAAAAACTGTTTTTT
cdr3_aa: CASSVGGRATNEKLFF

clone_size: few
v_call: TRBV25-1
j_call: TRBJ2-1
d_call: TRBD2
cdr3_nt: TGTGCCAGCAGGCGGGAGGCTAGCCATGAGCAGTTCTTC
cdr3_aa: CASRREASHEQFF

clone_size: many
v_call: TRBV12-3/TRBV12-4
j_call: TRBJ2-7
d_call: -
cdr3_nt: TGTGCCAGCAGTTTAGGACGGGGGAACTACGAGCAGTACTTC
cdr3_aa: CASSLGRGNYEQYF

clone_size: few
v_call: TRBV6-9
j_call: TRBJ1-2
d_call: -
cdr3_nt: TGTGCCAGCAGTTTTGTCGGATCGGGCGGCTACACCTTC
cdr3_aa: CASSFVGSGGYTF

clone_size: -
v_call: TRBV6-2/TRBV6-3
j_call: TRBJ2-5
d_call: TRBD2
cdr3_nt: TGTGCCAGCAGTGGCGAGACTAGCGGGGAGCAAGAGACCCAGTACTTC
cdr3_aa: CASSGETSGEQETQYF

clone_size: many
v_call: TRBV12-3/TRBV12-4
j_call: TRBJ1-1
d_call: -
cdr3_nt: TGTGCCAGCAGTCCAAGGGTACTTAACACTGAAGCTTTCTTT
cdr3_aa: CASSPRVLNTEAFF

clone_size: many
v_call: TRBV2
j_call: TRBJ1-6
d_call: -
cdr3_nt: TGTGCCAGCAGTGGACAGCAAAGCTATAATTCACCCCTCCACTTT
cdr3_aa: CASSGQQSYNSPLHF

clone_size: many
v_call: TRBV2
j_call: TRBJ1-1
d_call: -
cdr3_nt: TGTGCCAGCGGTGGGTGGGGTAGGACTGAAGCTTTCTTT
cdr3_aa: CASGGWGRTEAFF

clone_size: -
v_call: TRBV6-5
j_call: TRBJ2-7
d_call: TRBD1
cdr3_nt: TGTGCCAGCAGTTACACACTGACAGGGGGCCCCTACGAGCAGTACTTC
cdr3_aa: CASSYTLTGGPYEQYF

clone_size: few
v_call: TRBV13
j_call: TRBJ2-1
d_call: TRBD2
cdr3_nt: TGTGCCAGCAGCATCCCCGGGACTACCAATGAGCAGTTCTTC
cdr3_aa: CASSIPGTTNEQFF

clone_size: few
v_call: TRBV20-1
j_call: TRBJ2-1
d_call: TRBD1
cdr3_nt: TGCAGTGCCCAGGGGGCCAATTACAATGAGCAGTTCTTC
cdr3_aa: CSAQGANYNEQFF

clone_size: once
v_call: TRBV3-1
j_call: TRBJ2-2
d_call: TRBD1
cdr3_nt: TGTGCCAGCAGCTCCGGGACAGGGGATGTCGGGGAGCTGTTTTTT
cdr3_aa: CASSSGTGDVGELFF

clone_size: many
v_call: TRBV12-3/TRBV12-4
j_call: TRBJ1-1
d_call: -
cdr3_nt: TGTGCCAGCAGCCCGGACACGGGCTACACTGAAGCTTTCTTT
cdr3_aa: CASSPDTGYTEAFF

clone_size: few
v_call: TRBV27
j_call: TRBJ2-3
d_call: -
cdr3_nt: TGTGCCAGCAGTTCCCGGGGAGTAGCGGCGGATACGCAGTATTTT
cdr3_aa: CASSSRGVAADTQYF

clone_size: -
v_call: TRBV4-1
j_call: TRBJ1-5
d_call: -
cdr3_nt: TGCGCCAGCAGCCACCCTCTCGGTGCTCCTGGGGGCAATCAGCCCCAGCATTTT
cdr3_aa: CASSHPLGAPGGNQPQHF

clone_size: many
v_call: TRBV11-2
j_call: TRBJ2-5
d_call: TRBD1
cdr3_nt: TGTGCCAGCAGCTTCGGGACAGGGCATTGGGAGACCCAGTACTTC
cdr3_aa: CASSFGTGHWETQYF

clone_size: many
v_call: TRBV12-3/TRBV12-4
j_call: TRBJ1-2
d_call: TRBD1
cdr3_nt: TGTGCCAGCACCCCACAGGGGGCCCTCGTTAACTATGGCTACACCTTC
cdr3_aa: CASTPQGALVNYGYTF

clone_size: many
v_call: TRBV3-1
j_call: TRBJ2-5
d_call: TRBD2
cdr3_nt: TGTGCCAGCAGCCAAGGGGGACTAACAAAAGAGACCCAGTACTTC
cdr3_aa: CASSQGGLTKETQYF

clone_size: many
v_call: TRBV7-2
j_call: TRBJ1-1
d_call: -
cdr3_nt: TGTGCCAGCAGCTTACCGTTCGTCGGGCACACTGAAGCTTTCTTT
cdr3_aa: CASSLPFVGHTEAFF

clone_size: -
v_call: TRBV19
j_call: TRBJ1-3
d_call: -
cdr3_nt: TGTGCCAGTAGTACAAGGGGGGACGGAAACACCATATATTTT
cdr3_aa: CASSTRGDGNTIYF

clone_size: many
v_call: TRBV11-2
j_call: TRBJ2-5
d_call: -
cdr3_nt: TGTGCCAGCAGCCAACGATATATCCCTTGGCGGGAGACCCAGTACTTC
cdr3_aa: CASSQRYIPWRETQYF

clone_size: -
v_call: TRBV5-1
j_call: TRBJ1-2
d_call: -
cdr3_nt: TGCGCCAGCAGCTTGAGGGGCCAGATTCCCTATGGCTACACCTTC
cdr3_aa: CASSLRGQIPYGYTF

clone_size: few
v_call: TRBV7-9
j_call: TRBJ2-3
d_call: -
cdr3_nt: TGTGCCAGCAGCAACCGGGACGTAGATACGCAGTATTTT
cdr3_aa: CASSNRDVDTQYF

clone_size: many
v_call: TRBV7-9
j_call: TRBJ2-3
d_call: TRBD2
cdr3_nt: TGTGCCAGCAGCTTCGGGTCTAGCGGGGGGGCTAGCACAGATACGCAGTATTTT
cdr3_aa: CASSFGSSGGASTDTQYF

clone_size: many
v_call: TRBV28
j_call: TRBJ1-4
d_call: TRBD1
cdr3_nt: TGTGCCAGCAGTTCGTCGGAGGGGACAGGGGTGGAAAAACTGTTTTTT
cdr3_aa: CASSSSEGTGVEKLFF

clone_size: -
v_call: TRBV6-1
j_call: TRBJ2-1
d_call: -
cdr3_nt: TGTGCCAGCAGCCGCCCTCGTGGGGATGAGCAGTTCTTC
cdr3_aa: CASSRPRGDEQFF

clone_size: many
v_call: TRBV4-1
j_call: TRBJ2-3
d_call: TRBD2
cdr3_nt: TGCGCCAGCAGCCAGCGGGGGGGTGGCACAGATACGCAGTATTTT
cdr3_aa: CASSQRGGGTDTQYF

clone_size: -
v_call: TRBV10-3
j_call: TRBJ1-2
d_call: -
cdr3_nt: TGTGCCGCACAGGGTAACTATGGCTACACCTTC
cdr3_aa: CAAQGNYGYTF

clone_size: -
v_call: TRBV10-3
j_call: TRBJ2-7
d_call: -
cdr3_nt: TGTGCCATCAGTGCCTCCGGGACACAGGCCTACGAGCAGTACTTC
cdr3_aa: CAISASGTQAYEQYF

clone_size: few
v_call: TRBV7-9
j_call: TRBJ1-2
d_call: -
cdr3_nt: TGTGCCAGCAGCTTAGATAGGGAAGTCGATGGCTACACCTTC
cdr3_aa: CASSLDREVDGYTF

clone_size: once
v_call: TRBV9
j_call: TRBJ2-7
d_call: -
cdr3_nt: -
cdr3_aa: CASSFYICSAGPHWNEQYF

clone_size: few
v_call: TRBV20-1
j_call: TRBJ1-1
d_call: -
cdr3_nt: TGCAGTGCTAGTGGGGATACTGAAGCTTTCTTT
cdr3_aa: CSASGDTEAFF

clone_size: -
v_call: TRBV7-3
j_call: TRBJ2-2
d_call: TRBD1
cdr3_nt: TGTGCCAGCAGCCCAGGGGGCGCGAACACCGGGGAGCTGTTTTTT
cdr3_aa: CASSPGGANTGELFF

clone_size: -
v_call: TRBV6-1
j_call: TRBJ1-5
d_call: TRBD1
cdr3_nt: TGTGCCAGCAGCTGGACAGGTTATAGCAATCAGCCCCAGCATTTT
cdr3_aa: CASSWTGYSNQPQHF

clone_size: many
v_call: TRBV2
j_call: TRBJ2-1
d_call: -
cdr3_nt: TGTGCCAGCAAACACATCAGGGAGGATGAGCAGTTCTTC
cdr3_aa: CASKHIREDEQFF

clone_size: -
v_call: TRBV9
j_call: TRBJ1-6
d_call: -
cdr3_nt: TGTGCCAGCAGCCCCGGGACGGTTAACGATTCACCCCTCCACTTT
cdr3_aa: CASSPGTVNDSPLHF

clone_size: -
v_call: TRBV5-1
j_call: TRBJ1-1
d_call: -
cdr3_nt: TGCGCCAGCATTCCGAATGCAGTTGGTACTGAAGCTTTCTTT
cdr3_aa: CASIPNAVGTEAFF

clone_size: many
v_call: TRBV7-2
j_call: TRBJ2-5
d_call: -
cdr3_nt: TGTGCCAGCAGCTTAGGGGCGTCTTATAGGGAGACCCAGTACTTC
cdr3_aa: CASSLGASYRETQYF

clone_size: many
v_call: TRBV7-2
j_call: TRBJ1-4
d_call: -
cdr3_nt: TGTGCCAGCAGCCCCCTGGGACCGTGGGATGAAAAACTGTTTTTT
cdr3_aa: CASSPLGPWDEKLFF

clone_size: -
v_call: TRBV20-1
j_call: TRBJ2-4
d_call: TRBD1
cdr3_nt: TGCAGTGCTTCCCCGCAGGGGGTTGGGCAGTACTTC
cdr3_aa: CSASPQGVGQYF

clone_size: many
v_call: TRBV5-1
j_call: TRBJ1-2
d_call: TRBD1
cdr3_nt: TGCGCCAGCAGCCCGAGCGGGACAGTCGATGGCTACACCTTC
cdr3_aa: CASSPSGTVDGYTF

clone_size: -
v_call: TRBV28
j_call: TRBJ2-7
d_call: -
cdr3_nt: TGTGCCAGCAGTCCCCCCCGGGGACGCGAGCAGTACTTC
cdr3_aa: CASSPPRGREQYF

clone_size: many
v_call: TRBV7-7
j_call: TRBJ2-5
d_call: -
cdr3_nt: TGTGCTAGCAGCTGGGACACCAAAGAGACCCAGTACTTC
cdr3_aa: CASSWDTKETQYF

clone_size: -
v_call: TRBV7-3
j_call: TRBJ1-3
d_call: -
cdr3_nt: TGTGCCAGCAGCTTAACGGGACACACCTCTGGAAACACCATATATTTT
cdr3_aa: CASSLTGHTSGNTIYF

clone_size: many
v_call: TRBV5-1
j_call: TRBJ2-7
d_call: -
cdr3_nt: TGCGCCAGCAGCTTGGTGGGGATTCCCTCCTACGAGCAGTACTTC
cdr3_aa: CASSLVGIPSYEQYF

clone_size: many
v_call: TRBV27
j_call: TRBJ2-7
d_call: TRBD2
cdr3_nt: TGTGCCAGCAGTCCGCGGACTAGCGGGGGGGTATCAAAATACGAGCAGTACTTC
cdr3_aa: CASSPRTSGGVSKYEQYF

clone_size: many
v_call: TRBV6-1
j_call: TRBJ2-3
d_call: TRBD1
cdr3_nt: TGTGCCAGCAGTTTGGGGGCAGGGGGTAGAGATACGCAGTATTTT
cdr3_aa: CASSLGAGGRDTQYF

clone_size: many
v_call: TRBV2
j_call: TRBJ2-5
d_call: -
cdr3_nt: TGTGCCAGCAGTGAAGACCGTCTGAGAGAGACCCAGTACTTC
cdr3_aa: CASSEDRLRETQYF

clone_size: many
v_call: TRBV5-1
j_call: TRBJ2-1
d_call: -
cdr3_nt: TGCGCCAGCAGCCTGACCCACCCCTTCTACAATGAGCAGTTCTTC
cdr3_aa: CASSLTHPFYNEQFF

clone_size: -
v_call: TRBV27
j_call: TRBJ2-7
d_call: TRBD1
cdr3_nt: TGTGCCAGCAGTCCCGGGACAGGGGTTACAGGCGAGCAGTACTTC
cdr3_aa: CASSPGTGVTGEQYF

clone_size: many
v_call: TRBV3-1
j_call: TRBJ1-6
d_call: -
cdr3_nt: TGTGCCAGCAGCCAAGTTGACTACTCACCCCTCCACTTT
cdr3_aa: CASSQVDYSPLHF

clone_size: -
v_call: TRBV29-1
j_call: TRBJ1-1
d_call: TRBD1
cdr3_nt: TGCAGCGTAAACAGGGGCACTGAAGCTTTCTTT
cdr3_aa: CSVNRGTEAFF

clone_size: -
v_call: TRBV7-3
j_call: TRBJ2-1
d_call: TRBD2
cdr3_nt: TGTGCCAGCAGCTTAATCCGGGGGGTCCTCTTC
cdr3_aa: CASSLIRGVLF

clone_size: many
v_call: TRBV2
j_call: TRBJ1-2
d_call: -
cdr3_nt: TGTGCCAGCAGATACGTTGGCTACACCTTC
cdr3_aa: CASRYVGYTF

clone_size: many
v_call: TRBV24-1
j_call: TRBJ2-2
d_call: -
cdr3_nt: TGTGCCACCAGTGTTGAGTACTTCGGGGACGGCGGGGAGCTGTTTTTT
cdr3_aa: CATSVEYFGDGGELFF

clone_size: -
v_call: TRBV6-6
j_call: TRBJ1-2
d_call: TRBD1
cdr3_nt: TGTGCCAGCTTACAGGGGGCGGCGTCTAACTATGGCTACACCTTC
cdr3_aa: CASLQGAASNYGYTF

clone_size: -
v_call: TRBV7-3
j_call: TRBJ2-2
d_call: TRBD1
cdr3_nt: TGTGCCAGCAGCTTAACGGCACAGGGGGGGAACACCGGGGAGCTGTTTTTT
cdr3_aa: CASSLTAQGGNTGELFF

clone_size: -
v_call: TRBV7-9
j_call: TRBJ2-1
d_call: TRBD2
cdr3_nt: TGTGCCAGCAGCCCCCATGAAACTAGCGGGGGGCGGGGTGAGCAGTTCTTC
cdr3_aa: CASSPHETSGGRGEQFF